The 5 T cell receptor beta chains reported below all come from one sample, sequenced in a study of blood T cell repertoires in COVID-19 (dated by TCRdb to the early 2020s). Receptor libraries were prepared by the immunoSEQ multiplex PCR assay. The clones in this table, taken by TCRdb from immuneACCESS, are in-frame only. Not every clone is retained; where verified, under half of the shortfall comes from an unresolved V gene, and the cause of the rest is unknown. The sample table shows around 45,000 clones, and around 90% are seen once. In total, the top ten clones hold 13% of the sample. Sequenced input: peripheral blood. The receptor set was obtained from an elderly man with acute or convalescent COVID-19.

With regard to this clone: A junction end diverges from the germline sequence, so it may reflect a read error. CDR3: CAWSTRPWGYAQYF. The CDR3 DNA reads TGTGCCTGGAGTACCCGGCCTTGGGGCTACGCGCAGTACTTC. The V and J genes are TRBV30 and TRBJ2-7; TRBD1 might be the D (5 bases). This CDR3 has 14 residues. The germline gives CDR1 GTSNPN, CDR2 SVGIG (reference sequence). The full variable domain, in which reference TRBV30 and TRBJ2-7 provide the parts outside the CDR3, is SQTIHQWPATLVQPVGSPLSLECTVEGTSNPNLYWYRQAAGRGLQLLFYSVGIGQISSEVPQNLSASRPQDRQFILSSKKLLLSDSGFYLCAWSTRPWGYAQYFGPGTRLTVT.

This sequence joins TRBV5-1 and TRBJ2-2, with 9 bases that match TRBD1. CDR3 length: 16 residues. CDR1 is SGHRS, CDR2 YFSETQ, per germline. V was pared by 4 bases and J by 0 bases, with 4 bases of the junction left unmatched. CDR3 DNA sequence: TGCGCCAGCAGCGCAAGGACAGGGGCGAACACCGGGGAGCTGTTTTTT. Translating it yields CASSARTGANTGELFF.

The chain combines TRBV6-6 with TRBJ2-1; the D is unclear. The CDR3 contains 12 residues. The ends were cut back, 2 bases at V and 8 bases at J, with 7 bases in the middle. Germline V lookup: CDR1 MNHNY, CDR2 SVGAGI (reference sequence). CDR3 residues: CASSYPGDEQFF. The CDR3 nucleotides read TGTGCCAGCAGTTACCCAGGTGATGAGCAGTTCTTC.

The V call is TRBV6-5, the J call TRBJ1-6; TRBD1 matches 7 bases. Germline CDR1 is MNHEY and CDR2 is SVGAGI. CDR3 length equals 14 residues. V lost 4 bases and J lost 7; bases outside the gene matches: 4. The CDR3 sequence is CASSLGGLNSPLHF. The CDR3 nucleotides are TGTGCCAGCAGTTTAGGGGGCTTGAATTCACCCCTCCACTTT.

The rearrangement joins TRBV4-2 to TRBJ1-4; D is unresolved. With 4 bases removed from V and 6 bases from J, the gap between germline ends came to 12 bases. Germline loops: CDR1 LGHNA, CDR2 YNFKEQ. The CDR3 is 14 amino acids. This CDR3 is CASSPSARDEKLFF. The DNA of the CDR3 is TGTGCCAGCAGCCCATCCGCCCGGGATGAAAAACTGTTTTTT.